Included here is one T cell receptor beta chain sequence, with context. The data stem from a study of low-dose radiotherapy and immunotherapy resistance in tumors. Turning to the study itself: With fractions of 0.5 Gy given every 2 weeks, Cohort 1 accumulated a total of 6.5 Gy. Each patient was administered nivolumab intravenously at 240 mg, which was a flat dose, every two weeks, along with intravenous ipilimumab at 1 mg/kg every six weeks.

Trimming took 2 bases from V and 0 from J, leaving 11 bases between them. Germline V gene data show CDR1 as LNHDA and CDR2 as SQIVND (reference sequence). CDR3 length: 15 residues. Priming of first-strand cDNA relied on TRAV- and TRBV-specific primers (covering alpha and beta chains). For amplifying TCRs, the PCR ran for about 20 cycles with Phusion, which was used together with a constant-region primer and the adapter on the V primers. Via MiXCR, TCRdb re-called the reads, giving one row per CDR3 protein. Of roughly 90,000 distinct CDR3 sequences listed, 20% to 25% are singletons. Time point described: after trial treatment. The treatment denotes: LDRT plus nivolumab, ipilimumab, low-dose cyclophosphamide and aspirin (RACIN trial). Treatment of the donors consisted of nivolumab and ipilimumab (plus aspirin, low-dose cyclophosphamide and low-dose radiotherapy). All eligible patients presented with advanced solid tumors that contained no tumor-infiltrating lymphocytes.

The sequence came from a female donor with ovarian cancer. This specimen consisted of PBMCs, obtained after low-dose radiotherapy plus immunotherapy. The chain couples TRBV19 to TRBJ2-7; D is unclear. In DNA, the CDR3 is TGTGCCAGTAGTATAAGAAGGGCTGCCTCCTACGAGCAGTACTTC. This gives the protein CASSIRRAASYEQYF.